The clone carrying this T cell receptor beta chain was counted ten times or more. Its matching antigen is unknown. It was by 5'RACE with 10-nucleotide random UMIs that the cDNA was made. From the 5' RACE reads, TCRdb called clonotypes with MiXCR, one entry per CDR3 protein. The sample lists about 50,000 distinct CDR3 sequences, 10% occurring once. These data are taken from a study of neurological immune-mediated disorders. Whole-study results and caveats: In HTLV-1-associated myelopathy, TCR clonal expansion was greatest, and in multiple sclerosis it was least, below healthy controls.

The material sequenced was PBMCs. This receptor was identified in a man aged 65 to 79 with HTLV-1-associated myelopathy (HAM/TSP).

CDR3 nucleotides: TGTGCCACCAGTGAACCCGACAGGGGAGGAGATACGCAGTATTTT. Translated, it gives CATSEPDRGGDTQYF. The J gene is TRBJ2-3, the V gene TRBV24-1; TRBD1 matches at 8 bases. The CDR3 runs 15 residues. CDR1 and CDR2 from the germline V gene are KGHDR and SFDVKD. J gave up 5 bases and V 4 bases, and 7 bases lay outside the gene matches.